The TCR beta chain described here comes from a study of blood T cells in healthy people across ages (dated by TCRdb to between 2015 and 2017). Study-level background: Template switching captured roughly one uniquely barcoded TCR beta cDNA molecule per two T cells in model experiments. Age-related changes in TCR beta repertoire diversity were measured in the study by deep sequencing normalized with unique cDNA molecular identifiers. To avoid experimental bias, donors of different ages were spread randomly across the sequencing lanes. The study analyzed two additional independent replicas of 1 million unique cDNA reads from the same blood draw for two donors, one aged 18 to 30 and one aged 80 or older. Four age groups were formed from the donors: young (average roughly 15 years), middle-aged (approximately 40), aged (about 62) and long-lived (about 80). General study outcomes and caveats: Since profiling was done on bulk unsorted PBMCs, naive and antigen-experienced compartments could not be conclusively compared. A strong correlation was found between observed TCR beta diversity and the percentage of naive T cells measured by flow cytometry. Compared with the aged group, the long-lived group had more naive CD4+ T cells, fewer expanded clones and increased TCR diversity, suggesting age selection. Donor CMV infection status was unknown, potentially confounding age-related changes in expanded clonotypes. Observed TCR beta diversity per million T cells fell roughly linearly with age, and a significant reduction was already apparent by age around 40. Estimates of total diversity based on one million sequenced T cells were regarded as lower bounds and as underestimates.

On this clonotype: There is no known antigen for this receptor. No qualities accompany the bases; no much larger clone lies one base away.

The library was generated by 5' RACE. Sequencing relied on an Illumina HiSeq 2500. The second PCR ran for about 7 to 11 cycles and used a J-beta primer mix along with a sample-barcoded 5' primer. A unique molecular identifier was introduced onto each TCR beta cDNA molecule by a template-switch 5' adaptor carrying 12 random nucleotides. At least 2.5 million CDR3-containing paired-end reads were obtained from each sample. First-strand cDNA was synthesized from all RNA with the Mint cDNA synthesis kit, primed by a TRBC-specific oligonucleotide. Following uracil-DNA glycosylase treatment, a first 18-cycle PCR with universal primers M1SS and BC2_uni_R was performed on all cDNA. From the authors' description of their analysis: Each sample was normalized by randomly selecting 1 million high-quality reads, each carrying a distinct molecular identifier. Instead of being binned into consensus sequences, reads with shared molecular identifiers were discarded. MiTCR, set to a Q25 quality threshold and the strictest error-elimination algorithm, was used for CDR3 identification, clonotype clustering and error correction. A nonparametric unseen species model using Euler transformation provided a lower-bound estimate of total TCR beta diversity. TCRdb reworked the public reads: Q25 trimming with fastp, MiXCR clone assembly, productive beta chains retained. Rows with one shared CDR3 protein collapse into an entry with the most common genes and DNA. V and J calls and clone size were set by TCRdb, not the authors. The sample profile shows more than 700,000 distinct CDR3 sequences; more than 35% of them were found once. Around 18% of the sample is taken by the ten largest.

Donors were roughly 40 systemically healthy Caucasian individuals from Russia aged about 6 to 100 years. Approximately 9.3 milliliters of peripheral blood were collected from each donor into EDTA-treated Vacutainer tubes. PBMCs were isolated by Ficoll-Paque density-gradient centrifugation, with at least 6.5 million obtained per sample. Trizol reagent was used to extract total RNA from PBMCs, with at least 6 micrograms per sample. Naive CD45RAhigh/CD27high T cell percentages were measured by flow cytometry on a PBMC aliquot from every donor. CDR1 and CDR2 (SGHNT, YENEEA) derive from the germline V gene. Cut back by 5 bases and 2 bases, the V and J ends lie 12 bases apart. Spanning cysteine to phenylalanine, the CDR3 consists of 14 amino acids. Just CDR3 DNA is preserved here, 42 bases in frame from base 1.

This TCR was recovered from a man older than 75 in good health. The chain is made from TRBV11-3 and TRBJ1-2, with the D gene not clear enough to name. Specimen: blood. The bases read TGTGCCAGCAGCATGGGCCAACAGAACTATGGCTACACCTTC. This sequence encodes CASSMGQQNYGYTF.